This T cell receptor beta chain was identified in a study of T cell changes during pregnancy in multiple sclerosis. The table came from immunoSEQ multiplex PCR; TCRdb's copy has only in-frame clones and leaves some out. The top ten clones hold approximately 1.1% of a sample with roughly 70,000 clones, 85% to 95% of them seen once. The V gene end was trimmed by 4 bases and the J gene end by 6 bases; junction bases not matched to a gene: 11. Germline V gives CDR1 SGHRS, CDR2 YFSETQ. CDR3 length equals 17 residues. The chain couples TRBV5-1 to TRBJ2-3, with 13 bases identical to TRBD2. The sequence derives from a female donor with multiple sclerosis, enrolled in a pregnancy study. Here the sequenced sample was peripheral blood, taken in the third trimester of pregnancy. The CDR3 protein is CASSPKVGLAGIDTQYF. The CDR3 region has the DNA TGCGCCAGCAGCCCGAAAGTGGGACTAGCGGGAATTGATACGCAGTATTTT.